This TCR beta chain is from a study of blood T cell repertoires in COVID-19. Whole-study context: Sample material is recorded as cDNA or gDNA derived from T cells, B-cell-depleted T cells, or PBMCs.

Per germline, CDR1 GTSNPN and CDR2 SVGIG (reference sequence). The CDR3 sequence is 13 residues long. Trimming took off 0 bases at V and 7 bases at J, with 10 bases between the two ends. Repertoires were generated with immunoSEQ multiplex PCR, while TCRdb's copy carries only in-frame clones and drops some. The data hold roughly 150,000 clones, with about nine tenths observed a single time. The V and J genes are TRBV30 and TRBJ1-5; D remains unclear. Sequencing was carried out using peripheral blood. The TCR sequence derives from a man between 18 and 29 years old with COVID-19, enrolled during active disease. The CDR3 is CAWSVQLEQPQHF. Written as DNA, the CDR3 is TGTGCCTGGAGTGTGCAGCTAGAGCAGCCCCAGCATTTT.